Each of the 11 T cell receptor beta chains below was sequenced from the same sample in a study of blood T cells in healthy people across ages. The authors ran a second PCR of roughly 6 to 12 cycles using a sample-barcoded 5' primer and a J-beta primer mix. MiXCR, run by TCRdb on the 5' RACE reads, gives a single entry per CDR3 protein. This table holds about 780,000 distinct CDR3 sequences, less than 60% found once. Sequenced material: blood. The receptor set was obtained from a man at least 80 years old in good health.

The J gene is TRBJ1-6, the V gene TRBV30; the D is unclear. The germline CDR1 and CDR2 sequences are GTSNPN and SVGIG (reference sequence). V dropped 5 bases and J dropped 0 bases, with 11 bases sitting between them. The CDR3 loop spans 15 amino acids. The CDR3 DNA is TGTGCCTGGCCCCCCGACAACTCCTATAATTCACCCCTCCACTTT. Translated: CAWPPDNSYNSPLHF.

The rearrangement uses TRBV6-1 and TRBJ1-5; D not resolved. The ends were cut back, 5 bases at V and 0 bases at J, with 8 bases in the middle. This CDR3 spans 14 amino acids. From germline, CDR1 is MNHNS and CDR2 SASEGT. CDR3 loop: CASSLQDSNQPQHF. CDR3 bases: TGTGCCAGCAGTCTCCAGGATAGCAATCAGCCCCAGCATTTT.

This clonotype has a handful of counts. This chain uses TRBV28 with TRBJ2-3; 8 nucleotides match TRBD1. Germline V gene lookup returns CDR1 MDHEN and CDR2 SYDVKM. The CDR3 loop spans 15 amino acids. J lost 0 bases, V lost 10 bases, and 9 bases had no gene match. The CDR3 DNA is TGTGCCACCACCCCACAGGGGGTGAGCACAGATACGCAGTATTTT. Translation: CATTPQGVSTDTQYF.

V gene TRBV7-2 combines with J gene TRBJ2-3, with TRBD2 identical over 12 bases. Germline CDR1 reads SGHTA; CDR2 reads FQGNSA. The CDR3 is made up of 16 amino acids. With V trimmed by 3 bases and J by 5 bases, 6 bases remained unmatched. CDR3: CASSFSSGRAGDTQYF. DNA for the CDR3: TGTGCCAGCAGCTTTTCTAGCGGGAGGGCCGGAGATACGCAGTATTTT. The variable domain in full, completed from reference TRBV7-2 and TRBJ2-3, reads GAGVSQSPSNKVTEKGKDVELRCDPISGHTALYWYRQSLGQGLEFLIYFQGNSAPDKSGLPSDRFSAERTGGSVSTLTIQRTQQEDSAVYLCASSFSSGRAGDTQYFGPGTRLTVL.

As regards this clonotype: The junction and the germline gene differ at one end; a read error may be behind it. The J gene is TRBJ2-3, the V gene TRBV7-3; 9 bases align to TRBD2. The CDR3 contains 16 residues. Germline lookup yields CDR1 SGHTA and CDR2 FQGTGA. DNA of the CDR3: TGTGCCGGCAGCCGGGGAGGCGGGAGGGATTATGATACGCAGTATTTT. Amino acids: CAGSRGGGRDYDTQYF. The full variable domain, completed using reference TRBV7-3 and TRBJ2-3, is GAGVSQTPSNKVTEKGKYVELRCDPISGHTALYWYRQSLGQGPEFLIYFQGTGAADDSGLPNDRFFAVRPEGSVSTLKIQRTERGDSAVYLCAGSRGGGRDYDTQYFGPGTRLTVL.

The chain combines TRBV7-2 with TRBJ2-1; 9 nucleotides align to TRBD1. CDR1 and CDR2 (germline): SGHTA, FQGNSA. The CDR3 contains 15 residues. V lost 5 bases to trimming and J lost 5 bases; unmatched junction nucleotides: 7. Here the CDR3 reads CASSPGTGRNNEQFF. For the CDR3, the DNA is TGTGCCAGCAGCCCCGGGACAGGGCGAAACAATGAGCAGTTCTTC.

The rearrangement uses TRBV14 and TRBJ2-7, with D unclear. CDR1 and CDR2 from the germline V gene are SGHDN and FVKESK. V dropped 4 bases and J dropped 7 bases, with 14 bases sitting between them. This CDR3 contains 13 residues. CDR3 coding DNA: TGTGCCAGCAGCCTGAAAACCTACAATGAGCAGTACTTC. Its translation: CASSLKTYNEQYF.

The chain couples TRBV20-1 to TRBJ1-4, with D maybe TRBD1 (5 bases). The CDR3 is 14 residues long. The germline V and J ends were trimmed by 1 base and 8 bases, with 14 bases remaining between them. CDR1 and CDR2 (germline): DFQATT, SNEGSKA (reference sequence). This chain's CDR3 is CSARVPSRGEKLFF. As DNA, the CDR3 is TGCAGTGCTAGAGTACCTTCCCGGGGCGAAAAACTGTTTTTT.

The chain has TRBV7-3 and TRBJ2-1, with D possibly being TRBD2 (5 bases). The CDR3 runs 13 residues. The germline V gene encodes CDR1 SGHTA and CDR2 FQGTGA. Trimming shortened V by 4 bases and J by 4 bases, and 8 bases separated the two germline ends. The CDR3 region is CASSSLGYNEQFF. CDR3 in DNA: TGTGCCAGCAGCTCACTAGGGTACAATGAGCAGTTCTTC.

Concerning this clonotype itself: The junction and the germline gene differ at one end; a read error may be behind it. This CDR3 is CASIQQGAHTEAFF. DNA for the CDR3: TGTGCCAGCATCCAACAGGGGGCGCACACTGAAGCTTTCTTT. The chain carries TRBV3-1 and TRBJ1-1; 9 positions agree with TRBD1. This CDR3 region has 14 residues. Germline V gene sequence: CDR1 LGHDT, CDR2 YNNKEL (reference sequence).

The rearrangement uses TRBV5-6 and TRBJ1-1, with D possibly TRBD1 on 6 matching bases. CDR1 and CDR2 (germline): SGHDT, YYEEEE. The CDR3 extends over 15 amino acids. The V end was cut by 3 bases, the J end by 4 bases, with 16 bases between. CDR3 sequence: CASSSGGGRFTEAFF. The CDR3 DNA follows: TGTGCCAGCAGCTCCGGAGGGGGGCGCTTCACTGAAGCTTTCTTT.